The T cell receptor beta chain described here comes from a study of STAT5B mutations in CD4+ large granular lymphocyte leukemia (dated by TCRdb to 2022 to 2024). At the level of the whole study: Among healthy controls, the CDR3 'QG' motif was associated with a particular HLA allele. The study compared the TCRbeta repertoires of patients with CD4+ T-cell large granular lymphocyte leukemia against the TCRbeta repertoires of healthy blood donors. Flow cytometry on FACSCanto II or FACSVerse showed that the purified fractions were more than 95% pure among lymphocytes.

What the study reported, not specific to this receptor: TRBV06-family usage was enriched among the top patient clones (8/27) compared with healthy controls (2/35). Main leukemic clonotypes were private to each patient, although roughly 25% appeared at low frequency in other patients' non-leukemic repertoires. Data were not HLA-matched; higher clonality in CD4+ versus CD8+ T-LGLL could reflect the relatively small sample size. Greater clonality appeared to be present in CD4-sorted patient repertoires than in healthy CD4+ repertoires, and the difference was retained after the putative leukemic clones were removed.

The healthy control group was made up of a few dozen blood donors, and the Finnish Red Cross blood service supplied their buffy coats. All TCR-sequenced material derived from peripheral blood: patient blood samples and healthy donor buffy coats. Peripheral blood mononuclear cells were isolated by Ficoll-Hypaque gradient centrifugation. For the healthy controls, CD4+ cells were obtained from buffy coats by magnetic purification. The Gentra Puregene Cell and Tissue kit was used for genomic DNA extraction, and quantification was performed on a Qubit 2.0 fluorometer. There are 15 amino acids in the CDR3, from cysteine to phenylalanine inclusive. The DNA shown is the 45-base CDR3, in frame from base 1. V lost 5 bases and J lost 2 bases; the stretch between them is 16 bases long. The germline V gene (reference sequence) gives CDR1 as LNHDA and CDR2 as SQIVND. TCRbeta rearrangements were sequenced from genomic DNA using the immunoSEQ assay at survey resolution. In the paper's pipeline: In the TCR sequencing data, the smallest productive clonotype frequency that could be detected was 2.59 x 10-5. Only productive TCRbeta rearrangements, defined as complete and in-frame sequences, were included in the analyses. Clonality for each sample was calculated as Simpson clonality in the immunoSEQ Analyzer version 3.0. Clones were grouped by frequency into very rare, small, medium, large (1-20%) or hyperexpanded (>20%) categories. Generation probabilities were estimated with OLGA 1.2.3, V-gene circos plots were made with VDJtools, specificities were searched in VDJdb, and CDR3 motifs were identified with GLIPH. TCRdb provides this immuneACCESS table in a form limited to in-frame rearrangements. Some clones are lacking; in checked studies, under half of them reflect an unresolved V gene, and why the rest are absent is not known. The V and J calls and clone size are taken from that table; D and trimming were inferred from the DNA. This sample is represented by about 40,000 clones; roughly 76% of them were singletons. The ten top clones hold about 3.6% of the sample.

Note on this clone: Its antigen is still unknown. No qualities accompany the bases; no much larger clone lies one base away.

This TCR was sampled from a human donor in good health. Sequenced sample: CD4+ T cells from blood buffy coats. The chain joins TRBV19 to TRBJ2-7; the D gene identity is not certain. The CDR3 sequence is CASSSSPSGAYEQYF. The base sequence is TGTGCCAGTAGTTCCTCCCCCTCTGGCGCCTACGAGCAGTACTTC.